Listed below are T cell receptor beta chains from one sample, sequenced in a study of blood T cell repertoires in COVID-19. Produced via immunoSEQ multiplex PCR; TCRdb's table is partial and in-frame only. The sample has 250,000 to 300,000 clones, 89% seen once. Sequenced input: PBMCs or T cells enriched from blood (not recorded which). These receptor sequences come from a woman aged 60 to 75 who had recovered from COVID-19. The CDR3 runs from the conserved cysteine through the conserved F or W. D genes are given only for firm matches. Clone size is stated in some rows and not others, as once, few, many or a class when expanded.

size: .; D: .; J: TRBJ1-1; V: TRBV30; DNA: TGTGCCTGGAGTGTCGTGACAGTGGCTGAAGCTTTCTTT; CDR3: CAWSVVTVAEAFF
size: .; D: TRBD2; J: TRBJ2-5; V: TRBV5-5; DNA: TGTGCCAGCAGCCCAGGACTAGCGGGGGAAGAGACCCAGTACTTC; CDR3: CASSPGLAGEETQYF
size: .; D: .; J: TRBJ1-1; V: TRBV7-8; DNA: TGTGCCAGCAGCTTAGGGGAGGGGGACACTGAAGCTTTCTTT; CDR3: CASSLGEGDTEAFF
size: .; D: TRBD1; J: TRBJ1-2; V: TRBV7-9; DNA: TGTGCCAGCAGCTTCGCGGGACAGCCCTATGGCTACACCTTC; CDR3: CASSFAGQPYGYTF
size: .; D: .; J: TRBJ2-7; V: TRBV5-4; DNA: TGTGCCAGCAGCATCCGGTGGGAGCAGTACTTC; CDR3: CASSIRWEQYF
size: few; D: TRBD1; J: TRBJ2-7; V: TRBV3-1/TRBV3-2; DNA: TGTGCCAGGCTCCTTAGGGACAGGGGAAAGGAGCAGTACTTC; CDR3: CARLLRDRGKEQYF
size: .; D: TRBD2; J: TRBJ2-3; V: TRBV27; DNA: TGTGCCAGCAGTTTGGGACTAGCGGGGGGATTGCCCACAGATACGCAGTATTTT; CDR3: CASSLGLAGGLPTDTQYF
size: once; D: TRBD1; J: TRBJ2-7; V: TRBV10-3; DNA: TGTGCCATCAGTGGGACAGGGGGCTATGGCGAGCAGTACTTC; CDR3: CAISGTGGYGEQYF
size: .; D: .; J: TRBJ2-7; V: TRBV6-5; DNA: TGTGCCAGCACCCGGACGGGGAGCTCCTACGAGCAGTACTTC; CDR3: CASTRTGSSYEQYF
size: .; D: TRBD1; J: TRBJ1-2; V: TRBV4-1; DNA: TGCGCCAGCAGCCCGGTAGACAGGGCGGACTATGGCTACACCTTC; CDR3: CASSPVDRADYGYTF
size: .; D: TRBD1; J: TRBJ2-5; V: TRBV5-1; DNA: TGCGCCAGCAAGACAGGGGGGCAAGAGACCCAGTACTTC; CDR3: CASKTGGQETQYF
size: few; D: TRBD1; J: TRBJ2-2; V: TRBV5-4; DNA: TGTGCCAGCAGCTTGTCGGACAGGGGCTTCGCCGGGGAGCTGTTTTTT; CDR3: CASSLSDRGFAGELFF
size: .; D: TRBD1; J: TRBJ1-4; V: TRBV15; DNA: TGTGCCACCAGCCCACGACAGGGCGAAAAACTGTTTTTT; CDR3: CATSPRQGEKLFF
size: .; D: TRBD1; J: TRBJ1-4; V: TRBV24-1; DNA: TGTGCCACCAGTGATACCCGGACAGGGCAAAATGAAAAACTGTTTTTT; CDR3: CATSDTRTGQNEKLFF
size: .; D: .; J: TRBJ2-7; V: TRBV28; DNA: TGTGCCAGCAGGAAGACATACGAGCAGTACTTC; CDR3: CASRKTYEQYF
size: .; D: TRBD2; J: TRBJ2-3; V: TRBV7-2; DNA: TGTGCCAGCAGCTTAGAAGCGGGGGCCACAGATACGCAGTATTTT; CDR3: CASSLEAGATDTQYF
size: .; D: TRBD2; J: TRBJ2-3; V: TRBV4-1; DNA: TGCGCCAGCAGCTCCCCCGGGACTAGCGCTAGCACAGATACGCAGTATTTT; CDR3: CASSSPGTSASTDTQYF
size: .; D: TRBD1; J: TRBJ2-5; V: TRBV5-5; DNA: TGTGCCAGCAGCCTGGGACAGCTCCAAGAGACCCAGTACTTC; CDR3: CASSLGQLQETQYF
size: .; D: .; J: TRBJ2-7; V: TRBV7-8; DNA: TGTGCCAGCAGCACCGTAGGGGCCTCCTCCTACGAGCAGTACTTC; CDR3: CASSTVGASSYEQYF
size: once; D: .; J: TRBJ1-5; V: TRBV12-3/TRBV12-4; DNA: TGTGCCAGCAGTCCCAGGGGTAATCAGCCCCAGCATTTT; CDR3: CASSPRGNQPQHF
size: .; D: TRBD1; J: TRBJ1-6; V: TRBV28; DNA: TGTGCCAGCAGTTCGGGGCAGGGGGCTAATTCACCCCTCCACTTT; CDR3: CASSSGQGANSPLHF
size: once; D: .; J: TRBJ1-5; V: TRBV4-1; DNA: TGCGCCAGCAGCCAAGATCTTGGGGCTTTAAATCAGCCCCAGCATTTT; CDR3: CASSQDLGALNQPQHF
size: .; D: TRBD2; J: TRBJ2-3; V: TRBV30; DNA: TGTGCCTGGAGTCGAGCGGGGAGCACAGATACGCAGTATTTT; CDR3: CAWSRAGSTDTQYF
size: .; D: .; J: TRBJ1-1; V: TRBV24-1; DNA: TGTGCCACCAGCGCCGAGGAGGGTTCAGCTTTCTTT; CDR3: CATSAEEGSAFF
size: once; D: TRBD2; J: TRBJ2-3; V: TRBV5-1; DNA: TGCGCCAGCAGCCAGGACGGGAGGGGGAGCACAGATACGCAGTATTTT; CDR3: CASSQDGRGSTDTQYF
size: .; D: .; J: TRBJ1-5; V: TRBV5-8; DNA: TGTGCCAGCAGCTTTACCAGGGGAAGCAATCAGCCCCAGCATTTT; CDR3: CASSFTRGSNQPQHF
size: once; D: .; J: TRBJ2-2; V: TRBV10-3; DNA: TGTGCCATCAGTGATGGTAGAACCGGGGAGCTGTTTTTT; CDR3: CAISDGRTGELFF
size: .; D: TRBD1; J: TRBJ1-2; V: TRBV12-3/TRBV12-4; DNA: TGTGCCAGCAGCACGACAGGGAACTATGGCTACACCTTC; CDR3: CASSTTGNYGYTF
size: .; D: TRBD1; J: TRBJ1-1; V: TRBV11-2; DNA: TGTGCCAGCAGCCCTTGGACAGGGGACCTGAACACTGAAGCTTTCTTT; CDR3: CASSPWTGDLNTEAFF
size: .; D: .; J: TRBJ1-2; V: TRBV28; DNA: TGTGCCAGCAGTTTCCCGGGACTTTCTGGCTACACCTTC; CDR3: CASSFPGLSGYTF
size: .; D: TRBD2; J: TRBJ2-5; V: TRBV5-1; DNA: TGCGCCAGCAGCTTGGCCGGGAGCGGGGCGGGGACCCAGTACTTC; CDR3: CASSLAGSGAGTQYF
size: .; D: .; J: TRBJ1-5; V: TRBV20-1; DNA: TGCAGTGCCAGTCCAGGGGTCAATCAGCCCCAGCATTTT; CDR3: CSASPGVNQPQHF
size: .; D: .; J: TRBJ1-6; V: TRBV28; DNA: TGTGCCACCGCCTCGGGTAGCTCCTATAATTCACCCCTCCACTTT; CDR3: CATASGSSYNSPLHF
size: .; D: TRBD1; J: TRBJ1-6; V: TRBV16; DNA: TGTGCCAGCAGCCCGAACCTTGACAGGGAGCGTTATTCACCCCTCCACTTT; CDR3: CASSPNLDRERYSPLHF
size: .; D: .; J: TRBJ1-2; V: TRBV28; DNA: TGTGCCAGCAGTACGGTGGGAGGGGAGATCTATGGCTACACCTTC; CDR3: CASSTVGGEIYGYTF